Shown below are 25 T cell receptor beta chains from a single sample sequenced in a study of T cells in Graves' hyperthyroidism and ophthalmopathy. Authors of the study amplified TCR beta CDR3 regions from RNA transcripts. With the HTBI primer set, the TCR CDR3 went through a first round of RT-PCR. TCRdb re-analysed the multiplex PCR reads in MiXCR, keeping a single row per CDR3 protein. The sample lists approximately 300,000 distinct CDR3 sequences; about a sixth were seen once. Specimen: blood. These receptors were obtained from an older woman with Graves' ophthalmopathy.

This clonotype was observed once. This chain links TRBV5-4 with TRBJ2-5, with 8 nucleotides matching TRBD1. After removal of 3 bases from V and 4 bases from J, the junction contained 5 bases not matched to a gene. This CDR3 spans 14 amino acids. Germline CDR1 SGHNT, CDR2 YYREEE (reference sequence). Written as DNA, the CDR3 is TGTGCCAGCAGCTATGACAGGGGAAGAGAGACCCAGTACTTC. Translated, it gives CASSYDRGRETQYF.

The rearrangement joins TRBV19 to TRBJ1-5; the D is unclear. Germline assignment: CDR1 LNHDA and CDR2 SQIVND (reference sequence). Trimming took 0 bases from V and 9 from J, leaving 15 bases between them. This CDR3 spans 15 amino acids. The CDR3 loop reads CASSIDLKAEWPQHF. CDR3 nucleotides: TGTGCCAGTAGTATAGATCTGAAAGCGGAATGGCCCCAGCATTTT.

This clonotype was seen a handful of times. This chain's CDR3 is CASSLTGESALGLRDTQYF. In DNA, the CDR3 is TGTGCCAGCAGTTTGACGGGGGAGAGCGCGTTGGGGTTAAGGGATACGCAGTATTTT. V is TRBV27 and J is TRBJ2-3, with D possibly matching TRBD2 (6 bases). CDR1 and CDR2 from the germline V gene are MNHEY and SMNVEV (reference sequence). The CDR3 sequence is 19 residues long. V gave up 3 bases and J gave up 6 bases, with 28 bases separating them.

The V and J genes are TRBV3-1 and TRBJ2-2; TRBD2 matches at 11 bases. The CDR3 covers 16 residues. V lost 3 bases, J lost 6 bases, and 6 bases stayed unmatched. CDR1 is LGHDT, CDR2 YNNKEL, per germline (reference sequence). The CDR3 DNA reads as TGTGCCAGCAGCCATAACCTAGCGGGGGGTTCCGGGGAGCTGTTTTTT. This sequence encodes CASSHNLAGGSGELFF. Variable domain in full (rest from reference TRBV3-1 and TRBJ2-2): DTAVSQTPKYLVTQMGNDKSIKCEQNLGHDTMYWYKQDSKKFLKIMFSYNNKELIINETVPNRFSPKSPDKAHLNLHINSLELGDSAVYFCASSHNLAGGSGELFFGEGSRLTVL.

This clonotype has a handful of counts. The chain couples TRBV10-3 to TRBJ1-5; 10 nucleotides line up with TRBD1. The CDR3 spans 16 residues. The V segment lost 6 bases and the J segment 4 bases; nucleotides outside the gene matches: 9. Germline V gene sequence: CDR1 ENHRY, CDR2 SYGVKD. The CDR3 nucleotides read TGTGCCATCAGCGACCCCCGGACAGGGGGAAATCAGCCCCAGCATTTT. Translation: CAISDPRTGGNQPQHF.

This clonotype was counted only a few times. This chain joins TRBV20-1 and TRBJ2-1; the match to TRBD2 covers 9 bases. The CDR3 is 16 residues long. CDR1 is DFQATT, CDR2 SNEGSKA, per germline (reference sequence). The ends lost 0 bases at V and 1 base at J; junction bases unmatched: 4. The chain's CDR3 is CSARDIAGGSYNEQFF. CDR3 DNA: TGCAGTGCTAGAGATATCGCGGGAGGGTCCTACAATGAGCAGTTCTTC.

This clonotype was counted many times. This chain uses TRBV5-1 with TRBJ1-4; tentatively, D is TRBD1 (5 bases). Germline V gives CDR1 SGHRS, CDR2 YFSETQ. The CDR3 spans 15 residues. V gave up 3 bases and J gave up 6 bases, with 15 bases separating them. The CDR3 DNA follows: TGCGCCAGCAGCTCGGGGGAACTAATCGATGAAAAACTGTTTTTT. Protein product: CASSSGELIDEKLFF.

This clonotype was counted at least ten times. The J gene is TRBJ2-7, the V gene TRBV3-1, with a tentative D call TRBD1 (5 bases). CDR1 LGHDT and CDR2 YNNKEL come from the germline V gene (reference sequence). The CDR3 spans 15 residues. The germline V and J ends were trimmed by 5 bases and 6 bases, with 20 bases remaining between them. CDR3 residues: CASSSETELLGEQYF. Written as DNA, the CDR3 is TGTGCCAGCAGCTCCGAGACAGAACTACTTGGCGAGCAGTACTTC.

In DNA, the CDR3 is TGTGCCAGCAGTGAGCTGGGGCTGACCTACAATGAGCAGTTCTTC. It codes for CASSELGLTYNEQFF. J is TRBJ2-1 and V is TRBV2, with a tentative D call TRBD1 (5 bases). Germline V gives CDR1 SNHLY, CDR2 FYNNEI. Trimming shortened V by 3 bases and J by 2 bases, and 11 bases separated the two germline ends. The CDR3 is made up of 15 amino acids.

This clonotype occurred a few times. The chain uses TRBV5-1 and TRBJ2-2; perhaps TRBD2 as D (6 bases). V lost 10 bases and J lost 4, with 17 bases in between. The CDR3 is 14 residues long. Germline-derived CDR1 and CDR2 are SGHRS and YFSETQ. In DNA, the CDR3 is TGCGCCGGGAGCCGTATGGGGGGCACCGGGGAGCTGTTTTTT. It specifies CAGSRMGGTGELFF.

This clonotype was counted a few times. The chain is built from TRBV29-1 and TRBJ2-2, with 7 positions matching TRBD2. The CDR3 extends over 13 amino acids. V trimming: 5 bases; J trimming: 4 bases; junction bases outside the gene matches: 4. The germline V gene has CDR1 SQVTM and CDR2 ANQGSEA. CDR3 sequence (DNA): TGCAGCGTTTCCCGGGAGGTCACCGGGGAGCTGTTTTTT. Its protein product is CSVSREVTGELFF.

Concerning this clonotype: The junction shows a germline mismatch at one end, possibly a read error. The chain uses TRBV7-3 and TRBJ1-3; D remains unclear. The germline V gene has CDR1 SGHTA and CDR2 FQGTGA. The CDR3 is 18 residues long. The CDR3 DNA reads as TGCGCCAGCAGCCAAGATGGCACCCAGATAATCTCTGGAAACACCATATATTTT. It specifies CASSQDGTQIISGNTIYF.

V usage is TRBV5-4 and J usage is TRBJ1-1; D is possibly TRBD1 (5 bases). From germline, CDR1 is SGHNT and CDR2 YYREEE (reference sequence). This CDR3 comprises 15 residues. V was shortened by 4 bases and J by 4 bases, with 17 bases between the two germline ends. CDR3 protein: CASSLGGRAATEAFF. The CDR3 coding sequence is TGTGCCAGCAGCCTCGGCGGCAGGGCGGCCACTGAAGCTTTCTTT. Based on the CDR3 plus reference TRBV5-4 and TRBJ1-1, the full variable domain is ETGVTQSPTHLIKTRGQQVTLRCSSQSGHNTVSWYQQALGQGPQFIFQYYREEENGRGNFPPRFSGLQFPNYSSELNVNALELDDSALYLCASSLGGRAATEAFFGQGTRLTVV.

This clonotype was found a few times. A single base separates this from a much larger clone, so it may be a read error. The chain employs TRBV20-1 and TRBJ1-2; D perhaps matches TRBD1 (5 bases). The CDR3 loop spans 14 amino acids. Germline assignment: CDR1 DFQATT and CDR2 SNEGSKA (reference sequence). Trimming took 0 bases from V and 7 from J, leaving 15 bases between them. As DNA, the CDR3 is TGCAGTGCTAGAGATGGGAAGGGGTCTACTGGCTACACCTTC. This codes for CSARDGKGSTGYTF.

This clonotype occurred many times. This chain joins TRBV28 and TRBJ1-2, with D maybe TRBD1 (5 bases). CDR1 MDHEN and CDR2 SYDVKM come from the germline V gene. V lost 6 bases and J lost 4, with 18 bases in between. The CDR3 is made up of 15 amino acids. This CDR3 is CASSLGRGGGYGYTF. The CDR3 DNA follows: TGTGCCAGCAGCCTTGGGAGGGGCGGAGGCTATGGCTACACCTTC.

This chain joins TRBV27 and TRBJ2-1; D ambiguous. Germline values: CDR1 MNHEY, CDR2 SMNVEV (reference sequence). V gave up 10 bases and J gave up 7 bases, with 11 bases separating them. The CDR3 spans 11 residues. The CDR3 sequence is CATKDVNEQFF. CDR3 DNA sequence: TGTGCCACCAAGGACGTAAATGAGCAGTTCTTC.

This clonotype occurred a few times. The V gene is TRBV19, the J gene TRBJ2-7; D is possibly TRBD1 or TRBD2 (5 bases each). V lost 5 bases, J lost 0 bases, and 8 bases lay in between. The CDR3 is 13 residues long. The germline V gene encodes CDR1 LNHDA and CDR2 SQIVND (reference sequence). CDR3 in DNA: TGTGCCAGTAGTCACGGGGCCTCCTACGAGCAGTACTTC. Encoded protein: CASSHGASYEQYF.

This clonotype was observed many times. The chain carries TRBV7-7 and TRBJ2-2; D possibly corresponds to TRBD1 (6 bases). The germline CDR1 and CDR2 sequences are SSHAT and FNYEAQ (reference sequence). The CDR3 extends over 14 amino acids. V was shortened by 2 bases and J by 5 bases, with 9 bases between the two germline ends. CDR3 nucleotide sequence: TGTGCCAGCAGCTTAATGGGGGCGACCGGGGAGCTGTTTTTT. Amino acid sequence: CASSLMGATGELFF.

This clonotype has at least ten counts. The genes are TRBV3-1 and TRBJ1-2; TRBD1 agrees at 8 bases. This CDR3 comprises 16 residues. Losses at the gene ends were 0 bases for V and 4 bases for J; bases not matched to a gene: 7. Looked up from germline, CDR1 is LGHDT and CDR2 is YNNKEL (reference sequence). The CDR3 nucleotides are TGTGCCAGCAGCCAAGATCTGTCAGGGGGCAGCTATGGCTACACCTTC. Protein product: CASSQDLSGGSYGYTF. Filled out from reference TRBV3-1 and TRBJ1-2, the complete variable domain reads DTAVSQTPKYLVTQMGNDKSIKCEQNLGHDTMYWYKQDSKKFLKIMFSYNNKELIINETVPNRFSPKSPDKAHLNLHINSLELGDSAVYFCASSQDLSGGSYGYTFGSGTRLTVV.

The chain couples TRBV12-3 or TRBV12-4 to TRBJ2-2; TRBD1 matches 8 bases. The CDR3 loop spans 16 amino acids. The V gene end was trimmed by 5 bases and the J gene end by 3 bases; junction bases not matched to a gene: 8. CDR3 amino acids: CASSPPGQAYTGELFF. The CDR3 DNA follows: TGTGCCAGCAGTCCTCCGGGACAGGCTTACACCGGGGAGCTGTTTTTT.

The rearrangement uses TRBV7-2 and TRBJ1-2, with TRBD1 matching over 9 bases. Germline-derived CDR1 and CDR2 are SGHTA and FQGNSA. V shed 5 bases and J 8 bases; nucleotides not matched to a gene: 9. This CDR3 contains 14 residues. This chain's CDR3 is CASSLSGQGKGYTF. In DNA, the CDR3 is TGTGCCAGCAGCCTATCAGGACAGGGGAAAGGCTACACCTTC.

The gene calls are TRBV2 and TRBJ2-5; perhaps TRBD2 as D (5 bases). The V end lost 5 bases, the J end lost 13 bases, and 14 bases lay between the germline ends. The CDR3 is made up of 11 amino acids. The germline V gene encodes CDR1 SNHLY and CDR2 FYNNEI. The CDR3 region is CASSQTDFPYF. CDR3 DNA sequence: TGTGCCAGCAGTCAAACGGACTTCCCGTACTTC. The variable domain in full, with the rest retrieved from reference TRBV2 and TRBJ2-5, is EPEVTQTPSHQVTQMGQEVILRCVPISNHLYFYWYRQILGQKVEFLVSFYNNEISEKSEIFDDQFSVERPDGSNFTLKIRSTKLEDSAMYFCASSQTDFPYFGPGTRLLVL.

This clonotype came up many times. The gene calls are TRBV11-2 and TRBJ2-5; the D call may be TRBD1 or TRBD2 (5 bases each). Per the germline V gene, CDR1 is SGHAT and CDR2 is FQNNGV. This CDR3 is built from 14 residues. V lost 5 bases and J lost 7, with 17 bases in between. This CDR3 is CASSPGPKGGTQYF. CDR3 coding DNA: TGTGCCAGCAGCCCGGGACCCAAAGGAGGGACCCAGTACTTC.

The chain carries TRBV20-1 and TRBJ2-2; 14 bases fit TRBD2. The CDR3 is 17 residues long. V trimming: 5 bases; J trimming: 4 bases; junction bases outside the gene matches: 9. The germline V gene has CDR1 DFQATT and CDR2 SNEGSKA (reference sequence). CDR3 amino acids: CSAGGLAGAVRTGELFF. Here the CDR3 DNA reads TGCAGTGCTGGGGGACTAGCGGGAGCTGTTCGCACCGGGGAGCTGTTTTTT.

In its sample, this clonotype was seen many times. J is TRBJ1-4 and V is TRBV2; 9 bases align to TRBD1. V was clipped by 4 bases and J by 7 bases; unmatched bases: 4. Germline-derived CDR1 and CDR2 are SNHLY and FYNNEI. This CDR3 is built from 14 residues. The CDR3 nucleotides read TGTGCCAGCAGTGGGGGGACAGGGTCTGAAAAACTGTTTTTT. This gives the protein CASSGGTGSEKLFF.